This entry lists 10 T cell receptor beta chains sequenced from one sample in a study of blood T cell repertoires in COVID-19. TCRdb keeps only in-frame clones here, not all; method: immunoSEQ multiplex PCR. The sample records fewer than 300,000 clones, 83% being singletons. The sample comprised peripheral blood. Source of these receptors: a woman aged 50 to 60 who had recovered from COVID-19.

CDR3 region: CATSDLGQKSYTF. CDR3 coding DNA: TGTGCCACCAGTGATCTTGGACAAAAGAGCTACACCTTC. This chain connects TRBV24-1 to TRBJ1-2; D possibly corresponds to TRBD1 (5 bases). Per the germline V gene, CDR1 is KGHDR and CDR2 is SFDVKD. With 3 bases removed from V and 9 bases from J, the gap between germline ends came to 13 bases. CDR3 length equals 13 residues.

A single count supports this clone. The chain uses TRBV5-4 and TRBJ1-1; 7 positions agree with TRBD1. CDR1 and CDR2 (germline): SGHNT, YYREEE (reference sequence). This CDR3 comprises 14 residues. With V trimmed by 3 bases and J by 7 bases, 9 bases remained unmatched. CDR3 region: CASSSSTGDVEAFF. The CDR3 coding sequence is TGTGCCAGCAGCTCGAGCACAGGGGATGTTGAAGCTTTCTTT.

This clone was found a few times. The chain joins TRBV18 to TRBJ1-2; no clear D. The V end lost 3 bases, the J end lost 0 bases, and 8 bases lay between the germline ends. The CDR3 runs 14 residues. The germline V gene encodes CDR1 KGHSH and CDR2 LQKENI. Here the CDR3 reads CASSPEAANYGYTF. In DNA form, the CDR3 reads TGTGCCAGCTCACCGGAAGCGGCTAACTATGGCTACACCTTC. Full variable domain (remainder filled in from reference TRBV18 and TRBJ1-2): NAGVMQNPRHLVRRRGQEARLRCSPMKGHSHVYWYRQLPEEGLKFMVYLQKENIIDESGMPKERFSAEFPKEGPSILRIQQVVRGDSAAYFCASSPEAANYGYTFGSGTRLTVV.

The chain uses TRBV28 and TRBJ2-3, with D unclear. The CDR3 runs to 13 residues. Germline CDR1 reads MDHEN; CDR2 reads SYDVKM. V lost 11 bases and J lost 6, with 18 bases in between. CDR3: CAHPVCPRDTQYF. CDR3 DNA: TGTGCCCACCCGGTTTGCCCTCGGGATACGCAGTATTTT.

DNA of the CDR3: TGTGCCAGCAGCATAGGGACTAGCGGGAGTAACGAGCAGTACTTC. This translates into CASSIGTSGSNEQYF. The chain recombines TRBV7-2 with TRBJ2-7; 14 bases map to TRBD2. CDR1 and CDR2 from the germline V gene are SGHTA and FQGNSA. The ends lost 5 bases at V and 5 bases at J; junction bases unmatched: 5. The CDR3 is made up of 15 amino acids.

The chain links TRBV14 to TRBJ2-2; TRBD2 matches 10 bases. V lost 1 base to trimming and J lost 6 bases; unmatched junction nucleotides: 8. The CDR3 runs to 17 residues. The germline CDR1 and CDR2 sequences are SGHDN and FVKESK. CDR3 coding DNA: TGTGCCAGCAGCCAAGTCCCTAGCGGGAGTCTTGCCGGGGAGCTGTTTTTT. Translation gives CASSQVPSGSLAGELFF.

This chain uses TRBV7-8 with TRBJ1-4; D is undetermined. The V and J ends lost 2 bases and 0 bases respectively, with 7 bases between them. Germline CDR1 SGHVS, CDR2 FQNEAQ. The CDR3 length is 15 residues. The CDR3, as DNA: TGTGCCAGCAGCTTATTCGGTCCAACTAATGAAAAACTGTTTTTT. Translated, it gives CASSLFGPTNEKLFF.

The sample holds many counts of this clone. The rearrangement uses TRBV7-2 and TRBJ1-1; D remains unclear. Trimming removed 2 bases from V and 2 bases from J, with 6 bases in between. The CDR3 contains 13 residues. The germline V gene has CDR1 SGHTA and CDR2 FQGNSA. The CDR3 bases are TGTGCCAGCAGCTTATCGAGTAACACTGAAGCTTTCTTT. The encoded protein is CASSLSSNTEAFF.

The CDR3 coding sequence is TGTGCCAGCAGCCAAGATCTTGGGCTAGCGGGGGAGACCCAGTACTTC. It translates to CASSQDLGLAGETQYF. J is TRBJ2-5 and V is TRBV3-1 (or the pseudogene TRBV3-2); 9 bases are a match to TRBD2. J lost 5 bases, V lost 0 bases, and 7 bases had no gene match. The CDR3 consists of 16 residues. Per germline, CDR1 LGHDT and CDR2 YNNKEL (reference sequence).

The CDR3 here is CASRIGTGGLGQPQHF. The DNA for the CDR3 is TGTGCCAGCAGGATAGGGACAGGGGGACTGGGTCAGCCCCAGCATTTT. The rearrangement uses TRBV2 and TRBJ1-5; TRBD1 aligns across 11 bases. The CDR3 runs 16 residues. In germline, CDR1 is SNHLY, CDR2 FYNNEI. With V trimmed by 6 bases and J by 6 bases, 10 bases remained unmatched.